This TCR beta chain comes out of a study of T cell responses to AZD1222 COVID-19 vaccine. Turning to the study itself: Researchers grouped second doses given at about 4 or about 12 weeks into one pool. General study results and limits: The repertoires were collected only after the peak T cell response. Spike regions recognized by vaccine-associated CD4 TCRs spanned the protein, led by 160-218 and 743-854. Donors were chiefly white British, with a greater number of females, and clonal diversity was perhaps underestimated.

This clone was counted a single time. The target antigen is unknown. The assay was immunoSEQ multiplex PCR, and TCRdb's table has in-frame clones only and misses some. The table lists 25,000 to 30,000 clones, 75% to 90% of them singletons. This CDR3 is built from 14 residues. CDR1 is SGHKS, CDR2 YYEKEE, per germline (reference sequence). Trimming shortened V by 5 bases and J by 1 base, and 10 bases separated the two germline ends. The chain links TRBV5-5 to TRBJ1-5, with D maybe TRBD1 (6 bases). Sample: peripheral blood, taken on day 0 of AZD1222 vaccination. The sequence derives from an adult in good health. CDR3 in amino acids: CASRQGLSNQPQHF. The CDR3 DNA follows: TGTGCCAGCAGACAGGGATTGAGCAATCAGCCCCAGCATTTT.